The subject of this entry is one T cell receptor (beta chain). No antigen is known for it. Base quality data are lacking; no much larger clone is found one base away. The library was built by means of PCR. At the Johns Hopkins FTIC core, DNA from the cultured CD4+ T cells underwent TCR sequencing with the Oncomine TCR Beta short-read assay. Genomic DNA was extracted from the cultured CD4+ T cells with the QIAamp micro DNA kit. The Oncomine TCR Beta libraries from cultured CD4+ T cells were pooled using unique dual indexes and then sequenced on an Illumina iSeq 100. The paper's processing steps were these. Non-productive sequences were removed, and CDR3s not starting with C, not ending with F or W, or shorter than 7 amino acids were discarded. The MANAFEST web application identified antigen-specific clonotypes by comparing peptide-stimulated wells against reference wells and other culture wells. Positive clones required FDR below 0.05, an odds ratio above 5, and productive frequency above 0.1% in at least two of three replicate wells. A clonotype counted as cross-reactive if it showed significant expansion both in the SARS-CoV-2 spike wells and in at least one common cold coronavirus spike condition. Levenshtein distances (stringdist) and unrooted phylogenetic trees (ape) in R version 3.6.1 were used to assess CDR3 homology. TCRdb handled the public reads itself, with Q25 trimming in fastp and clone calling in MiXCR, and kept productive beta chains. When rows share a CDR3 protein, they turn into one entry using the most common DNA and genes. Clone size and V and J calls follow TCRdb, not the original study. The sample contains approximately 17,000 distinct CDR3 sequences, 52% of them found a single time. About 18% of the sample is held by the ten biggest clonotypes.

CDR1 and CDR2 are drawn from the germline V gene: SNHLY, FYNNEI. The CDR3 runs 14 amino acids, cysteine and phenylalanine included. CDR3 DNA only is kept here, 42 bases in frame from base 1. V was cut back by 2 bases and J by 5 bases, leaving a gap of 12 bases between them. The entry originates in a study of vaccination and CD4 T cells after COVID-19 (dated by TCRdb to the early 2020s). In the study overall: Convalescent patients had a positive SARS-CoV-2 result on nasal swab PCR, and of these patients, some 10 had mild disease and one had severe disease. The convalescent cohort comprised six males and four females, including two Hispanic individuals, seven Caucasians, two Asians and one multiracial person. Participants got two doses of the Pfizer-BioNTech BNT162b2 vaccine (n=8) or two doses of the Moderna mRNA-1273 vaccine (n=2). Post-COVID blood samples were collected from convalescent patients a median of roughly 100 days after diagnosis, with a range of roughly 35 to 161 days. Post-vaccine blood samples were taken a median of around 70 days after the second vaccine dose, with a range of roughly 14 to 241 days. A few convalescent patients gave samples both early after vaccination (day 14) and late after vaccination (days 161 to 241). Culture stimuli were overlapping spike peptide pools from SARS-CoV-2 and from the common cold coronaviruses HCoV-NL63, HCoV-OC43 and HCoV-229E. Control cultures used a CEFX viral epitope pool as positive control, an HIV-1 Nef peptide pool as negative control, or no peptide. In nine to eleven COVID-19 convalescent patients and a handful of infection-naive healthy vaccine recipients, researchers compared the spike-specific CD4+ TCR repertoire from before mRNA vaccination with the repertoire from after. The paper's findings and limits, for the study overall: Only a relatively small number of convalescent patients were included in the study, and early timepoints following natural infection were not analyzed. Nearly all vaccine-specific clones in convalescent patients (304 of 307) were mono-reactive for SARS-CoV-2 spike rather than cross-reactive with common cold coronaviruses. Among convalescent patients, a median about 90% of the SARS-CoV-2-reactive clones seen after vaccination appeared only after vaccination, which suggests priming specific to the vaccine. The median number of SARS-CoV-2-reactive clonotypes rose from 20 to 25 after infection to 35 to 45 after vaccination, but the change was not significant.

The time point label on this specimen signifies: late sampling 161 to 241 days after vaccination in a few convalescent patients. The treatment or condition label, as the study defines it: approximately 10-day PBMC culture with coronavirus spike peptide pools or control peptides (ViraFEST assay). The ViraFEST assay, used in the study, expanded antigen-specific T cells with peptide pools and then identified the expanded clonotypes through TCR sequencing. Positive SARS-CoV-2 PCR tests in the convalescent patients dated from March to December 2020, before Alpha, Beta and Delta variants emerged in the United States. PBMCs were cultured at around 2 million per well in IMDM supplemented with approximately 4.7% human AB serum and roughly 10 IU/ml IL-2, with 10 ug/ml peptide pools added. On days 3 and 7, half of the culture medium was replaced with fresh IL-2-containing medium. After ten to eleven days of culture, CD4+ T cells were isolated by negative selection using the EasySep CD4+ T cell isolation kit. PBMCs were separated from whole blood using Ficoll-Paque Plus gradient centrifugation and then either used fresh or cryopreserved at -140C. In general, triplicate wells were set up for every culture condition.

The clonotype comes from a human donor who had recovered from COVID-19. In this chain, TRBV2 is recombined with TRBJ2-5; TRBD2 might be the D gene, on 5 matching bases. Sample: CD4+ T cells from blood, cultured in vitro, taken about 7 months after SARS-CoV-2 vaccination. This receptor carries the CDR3 CASSEFAGAETQYF. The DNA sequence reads TGTGCCAGCAGTGAATTCGCGGGTGCTGAGACCCAGTACTTC.